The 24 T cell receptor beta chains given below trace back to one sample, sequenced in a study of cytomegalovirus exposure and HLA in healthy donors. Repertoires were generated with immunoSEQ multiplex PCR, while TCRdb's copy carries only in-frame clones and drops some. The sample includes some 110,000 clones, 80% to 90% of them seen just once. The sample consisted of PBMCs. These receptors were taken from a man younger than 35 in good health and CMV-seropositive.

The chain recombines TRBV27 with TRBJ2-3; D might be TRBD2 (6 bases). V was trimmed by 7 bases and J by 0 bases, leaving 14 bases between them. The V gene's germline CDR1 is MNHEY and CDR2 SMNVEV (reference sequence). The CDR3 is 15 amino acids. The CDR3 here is CASTYGGSSTDTQYF. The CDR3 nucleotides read TGTGCCAGCACCTATGGGGGGTCTAGCACAGATACGCAGTATTTT.

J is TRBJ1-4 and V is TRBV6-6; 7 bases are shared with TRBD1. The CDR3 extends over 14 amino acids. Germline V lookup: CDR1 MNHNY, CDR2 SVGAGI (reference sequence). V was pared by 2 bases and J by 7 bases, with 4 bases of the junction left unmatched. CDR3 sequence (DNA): TGTGCCAGCAGTTACAACAGGGGTGGTGAAAAACTGTTTTTT. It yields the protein CASSYNRGGEKLFF.

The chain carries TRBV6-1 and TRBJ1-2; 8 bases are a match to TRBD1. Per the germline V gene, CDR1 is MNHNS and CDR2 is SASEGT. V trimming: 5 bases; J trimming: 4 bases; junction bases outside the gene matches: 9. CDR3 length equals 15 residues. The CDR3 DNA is TGTGCCAGCAGTACTACGGACAGGGACAGCTATGGCTACACCTTC. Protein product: CASSTTDRDSYGYTF.

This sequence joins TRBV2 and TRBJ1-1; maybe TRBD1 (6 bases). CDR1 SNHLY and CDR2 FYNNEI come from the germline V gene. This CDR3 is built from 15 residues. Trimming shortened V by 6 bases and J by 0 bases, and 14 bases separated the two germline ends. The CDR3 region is CASSRQGGLNTEAFF. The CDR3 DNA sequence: TGTGCCAGCAGCCGGCAAGGGGGATTGAACACTGAAGCTTTCTTT.

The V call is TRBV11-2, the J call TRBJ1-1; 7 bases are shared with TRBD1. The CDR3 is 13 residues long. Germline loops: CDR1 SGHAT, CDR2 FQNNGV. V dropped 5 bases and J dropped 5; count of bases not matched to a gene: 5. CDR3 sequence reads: CASSLGGLTEAFF. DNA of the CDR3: TGTGCCAGCAGCCTAGGGGGCCTGACTGAAGCTTTCTTT.

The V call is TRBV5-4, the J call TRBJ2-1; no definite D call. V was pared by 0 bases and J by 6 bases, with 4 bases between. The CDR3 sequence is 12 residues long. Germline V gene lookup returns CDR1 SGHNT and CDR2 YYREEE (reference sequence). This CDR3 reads CASSLASNEQFF. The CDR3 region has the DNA TGTGCCAGCAGCTTGGCGAGCAATGAGCAGTTCTTC.

The CDR3 DNA reads TGTGCCAGCAGGAGGGTCTTCTCCCAAGAGACCCAGTACTTC. Translated: CASRRVFSQETQYF. This chain links TRBV2 with TRBJ2-5, with D tentatively TRBD2 (5 bases). Germline V gene data show CDR1 as SNHLY and CDR2 as FYNNEI. This CDR3 is 14 amino acids long. The germline V and J ends were trimmed by 6 bases and 1 base, with 12 bases remaining between them.

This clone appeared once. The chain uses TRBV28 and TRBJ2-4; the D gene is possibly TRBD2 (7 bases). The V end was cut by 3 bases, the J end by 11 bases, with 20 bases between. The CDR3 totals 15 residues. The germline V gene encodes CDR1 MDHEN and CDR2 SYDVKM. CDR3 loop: CASSLGGAAVVVQYF. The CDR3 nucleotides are TGTGCCAGCAGTTTGGGGGGGGCCGCGGTTGTAGTTCAGTACTTC.

CDR3 region: CASSLVDSGLGSSPLHF. The CDR3 DNA reads as TGTGCCAGCAGCTTGGTGGACAGCGGACTTGGGAGTTCACCCCTCCACTTT. The chain links TRBV5-6 to TRBJ1-6, with D perhaps TRBD1 (6 bases). Looked up from germline, CDR1 is SGHDT and CDR2 is YYEEEE. CDR3 length: 17 amino acids. Trimming took off 0 bases at V and 9 bases at J, with 19 bases between the two ends.

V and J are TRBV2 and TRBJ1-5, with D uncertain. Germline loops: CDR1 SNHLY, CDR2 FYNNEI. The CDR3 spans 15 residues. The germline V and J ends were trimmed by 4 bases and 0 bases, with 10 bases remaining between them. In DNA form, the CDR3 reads TGTGCCAGCAGTGCTAGAGGGCATAGCAATCAGCCCCAGCATTTT. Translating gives CASSARGHSNQPQHF.

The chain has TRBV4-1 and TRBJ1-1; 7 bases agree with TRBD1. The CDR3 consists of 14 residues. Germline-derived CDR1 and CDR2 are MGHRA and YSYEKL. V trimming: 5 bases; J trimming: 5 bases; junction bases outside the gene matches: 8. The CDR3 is CASSYKTGETEAFF. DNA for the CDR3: TGCGCCAGCAGCTATAAAACAGGGGAGACTGAAGCTTTCTTT.

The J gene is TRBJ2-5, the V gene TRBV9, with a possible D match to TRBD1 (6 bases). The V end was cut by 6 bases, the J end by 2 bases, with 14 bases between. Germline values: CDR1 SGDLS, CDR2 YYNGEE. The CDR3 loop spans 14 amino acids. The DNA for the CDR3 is TGTGCCAGCACTGTGGGGGCCCTTCAAGAGACCCAGTACTTC. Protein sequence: CASTVGALQETQYF.

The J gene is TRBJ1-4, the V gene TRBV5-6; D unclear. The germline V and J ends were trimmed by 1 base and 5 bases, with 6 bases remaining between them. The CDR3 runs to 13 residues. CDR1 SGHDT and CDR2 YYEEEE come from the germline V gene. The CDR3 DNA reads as TGTGCCAGCAGCTTGATGCAGAATGAAAAACTGTTTTTT. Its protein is CASSLMQNEKLFF.

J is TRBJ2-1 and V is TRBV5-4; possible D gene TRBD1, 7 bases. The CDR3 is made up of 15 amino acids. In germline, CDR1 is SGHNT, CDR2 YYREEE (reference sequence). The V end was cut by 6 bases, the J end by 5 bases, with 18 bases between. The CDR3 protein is CASTLGGQLNNEQFF. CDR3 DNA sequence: TGTGCCAGCACTCTGGGGGGACAGCTAAACAATGAGCAGTTCTTC.

CDR3 bases: TGCGCCAGCAGACCCTTCGGGGGGCGTCGGGGCATTCAGTACTTC. This encodes CASRPFGGRRGIQYF. The chain joins TRBV10-2 to TRBJ2-4; weak D call: TRBD2 (7 bases). The CDR3 contains 15 residues. Deletions cut 6 bases from V and 9 bases from J, with 21 bases between. CDR1 and CDR2 from the germline V gene are WSHSY and SAAADI.

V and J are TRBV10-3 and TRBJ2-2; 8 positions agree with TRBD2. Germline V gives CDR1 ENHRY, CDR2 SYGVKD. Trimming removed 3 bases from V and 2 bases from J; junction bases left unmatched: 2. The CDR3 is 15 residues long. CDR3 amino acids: CAISEVAGNTGELFF. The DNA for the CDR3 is TGTGCCATCAGTGAAGTAGCGGGAAACACCGGGGAGCTGTTTTTT.

The CDR3 coding sequence is TGCGCCAGCAGTGGGGGACACTTAGGAAATGAGCAGTTCTTC. Protein: CASSGGHLGNEQFF. The chain links TRBV10-1 to TRBJ2-1, with D tentatively TRBD1 (6 bases). The CDR3 is made up of 14 amino acids. The ends were cut back, 4 bases at V and 7 bases at J, with 14 bases in the middle. Germline lookup yields CDR1 WNHNN and CDR2 SYGVQD (reference sequence).

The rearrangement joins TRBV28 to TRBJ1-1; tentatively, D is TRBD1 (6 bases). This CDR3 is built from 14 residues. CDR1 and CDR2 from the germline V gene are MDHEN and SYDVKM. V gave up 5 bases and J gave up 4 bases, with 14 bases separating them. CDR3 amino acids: CASSPTGISTEAFF. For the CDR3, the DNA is TGTGCCAGCAGTCCTACAGGGATATCCACTGAAGCTTTCTTT.

CDR3 amino acids: CASSLNRGTGNTIYF. CDR3 coding DNA: TGTGCCAGCAGCTTAAACAGGGGGACTGGAAACACCATATATTTT. This chain joins TRBV7-2 and TRBJ1-3, with 8 bases aligning to TRBD1. Germline V gene sequence: CDR1 SGHTA, CDR2 FQGNSA. The CDR3 consists of 15 residues. V trimming: 2 bases; J trimming: 2 bases; junction bases outside the gene matches: 2. The full variable domain, in which reference TRBV7-2 and TRBJ1-3 provide the parts outside the CDR3, is GAGVSQSPSNKVTEKGKDVELRCDPISGHTALYWYRQSLGQGLEFLIYFQGNSAPDKSGLPSDRFSAERTGGSVSTLTIQRTQQEDSAVYLCASSLNRGTGNTIYFGEGSWLTVV.

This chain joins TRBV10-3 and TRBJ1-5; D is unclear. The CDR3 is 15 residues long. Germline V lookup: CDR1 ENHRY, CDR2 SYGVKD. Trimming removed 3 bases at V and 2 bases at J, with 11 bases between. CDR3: CAISDSLGGNQPQHF. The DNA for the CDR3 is TGTGCCATCAGTGACTCCCTTGGAGGCAATCAGCCCCAGCATTTT.

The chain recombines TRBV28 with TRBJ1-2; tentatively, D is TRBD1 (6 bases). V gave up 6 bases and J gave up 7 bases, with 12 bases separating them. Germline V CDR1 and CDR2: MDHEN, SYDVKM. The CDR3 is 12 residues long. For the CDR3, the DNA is TGTGCCAGCAGGATACAGGGTGGTGGCTACACCTTC. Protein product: CASRIQGGGYTF.

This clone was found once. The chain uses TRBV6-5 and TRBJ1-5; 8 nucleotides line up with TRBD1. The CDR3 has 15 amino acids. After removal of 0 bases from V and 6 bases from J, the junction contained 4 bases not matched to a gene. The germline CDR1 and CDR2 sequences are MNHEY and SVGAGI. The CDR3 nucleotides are TGTGCCAGCAGTTACTCCAGGGGGCCGGGTCAGCCCCAGCATTTT. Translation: CASSYSRGPGQPQHF.

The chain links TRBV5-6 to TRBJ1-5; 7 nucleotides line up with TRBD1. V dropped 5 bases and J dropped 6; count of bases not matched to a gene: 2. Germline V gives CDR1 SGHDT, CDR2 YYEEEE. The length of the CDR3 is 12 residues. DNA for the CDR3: TGTGCCAGCAGTAAGGGGGCTCAGCCCCAGCATTTT. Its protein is CASSKGAQPQHF.

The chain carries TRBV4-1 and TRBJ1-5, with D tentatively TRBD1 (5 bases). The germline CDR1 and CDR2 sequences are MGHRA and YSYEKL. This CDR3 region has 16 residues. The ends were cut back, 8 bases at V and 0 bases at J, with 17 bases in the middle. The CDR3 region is CASSQGTTGSNQPQHF. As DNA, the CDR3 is TGCGCCAGCTCCCAAGGAACTACAGGTAGCAATCAGCCCCAGCATTTT.